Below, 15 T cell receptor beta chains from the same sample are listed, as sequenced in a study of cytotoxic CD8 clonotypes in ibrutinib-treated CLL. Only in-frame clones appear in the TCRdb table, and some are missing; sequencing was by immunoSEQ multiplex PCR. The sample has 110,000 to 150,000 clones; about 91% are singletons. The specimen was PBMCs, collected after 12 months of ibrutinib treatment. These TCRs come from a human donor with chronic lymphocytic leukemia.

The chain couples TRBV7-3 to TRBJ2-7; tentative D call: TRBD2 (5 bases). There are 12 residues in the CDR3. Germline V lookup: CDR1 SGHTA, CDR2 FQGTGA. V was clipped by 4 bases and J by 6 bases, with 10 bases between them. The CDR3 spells CASSSAGFEQYF. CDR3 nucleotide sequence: TGTGCCAGCAGCTCTGCGGGCTTCGAGCAGTACTTC.

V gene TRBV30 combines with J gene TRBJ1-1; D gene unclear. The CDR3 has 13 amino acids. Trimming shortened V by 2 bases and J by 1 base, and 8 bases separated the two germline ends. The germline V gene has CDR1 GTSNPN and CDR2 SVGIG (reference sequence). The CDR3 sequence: CAWSLTENTEAFF. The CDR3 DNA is TGTGCCTGGAGTCTCACGGAGAACACTGAAGCTTTCTTT.

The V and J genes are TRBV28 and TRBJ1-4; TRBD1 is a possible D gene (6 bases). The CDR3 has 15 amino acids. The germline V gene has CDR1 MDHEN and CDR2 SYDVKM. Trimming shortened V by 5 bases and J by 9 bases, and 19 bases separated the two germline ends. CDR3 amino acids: CASSNPGGTGQKLFF. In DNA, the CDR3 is TGTGCCAGCAGTAACCCCGGGGGTACAGGGCAAAAACTGTTTTTT.

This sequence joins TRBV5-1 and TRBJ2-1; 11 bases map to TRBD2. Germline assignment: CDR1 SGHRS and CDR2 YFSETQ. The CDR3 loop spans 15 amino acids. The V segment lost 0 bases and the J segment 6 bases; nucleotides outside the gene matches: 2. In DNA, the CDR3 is TGCGCCAGCAGCTTGGGGGGGACTAGCGGCAATGAGCAGTTCTTC. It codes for CASSLGGTSGNEQFF.

CDR3 region: CASSLFLLEQYF. The CDR3 DNA reads TGTGCCAGCAGTTTATTTCTCCTCGAGCAGTACTTC. The chain is built from TRBV28 and TRBJ2-7, with no clear D. There are 12 residues in the CDR3. Deletions cut 1 base from V and 6 bases from J, with 7 bases between. Germline V gene sequence: CDR1 MDHEN, CDR2 SYDVKM.

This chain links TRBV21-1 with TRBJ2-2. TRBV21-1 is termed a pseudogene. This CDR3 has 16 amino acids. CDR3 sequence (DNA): TGTGCCAGCACCACCTCGAGGACGGGGAACACCGGGGAGCTGTTTTTT. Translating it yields CASTTSRTGNTGELFF.

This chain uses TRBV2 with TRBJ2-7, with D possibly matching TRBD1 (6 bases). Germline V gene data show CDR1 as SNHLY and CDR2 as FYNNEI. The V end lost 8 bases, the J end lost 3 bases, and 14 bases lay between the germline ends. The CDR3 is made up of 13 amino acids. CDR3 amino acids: CASFGYRVYEQYF. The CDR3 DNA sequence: TGTGCCAGCTTCGGATACAGGGTCTACGAGCAGTACTTC.

The CDR3 here is CASNQDRGGRETQYF. Here the CDR3 DNA reads TGTGCCAGCAACCAAGACAGGGGAGGCAGAGAGACCCAGTACTTC. The J gene is TRBJ2-5, the V gene TRBV28, with 8 bases that match TRBD1. Germline values: CDR1 MDHEN, CDR2 SYDVKM. The CDR3 loop spans 15 amino acids. Unmatched junction bases numbered 11, after V lost 7 bases and J lost 4 bases.

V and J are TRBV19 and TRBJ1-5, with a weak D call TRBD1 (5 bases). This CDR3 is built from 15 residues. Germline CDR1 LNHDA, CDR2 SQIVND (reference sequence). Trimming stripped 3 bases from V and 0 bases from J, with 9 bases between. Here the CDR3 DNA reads TGTGCCAGTAGTATTGGGGGAACTAGCAATCAGCCCCAGCATTTT. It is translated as CASSIGGTSNQPQHF.

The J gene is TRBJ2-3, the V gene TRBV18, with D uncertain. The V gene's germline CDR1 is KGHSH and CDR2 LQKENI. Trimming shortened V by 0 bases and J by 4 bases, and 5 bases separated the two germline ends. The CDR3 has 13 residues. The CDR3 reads CASSPPEADTQYF. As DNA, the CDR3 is TGTGCCAGCTCACCACCTGAGGCAGATACGCAGTATTTT.

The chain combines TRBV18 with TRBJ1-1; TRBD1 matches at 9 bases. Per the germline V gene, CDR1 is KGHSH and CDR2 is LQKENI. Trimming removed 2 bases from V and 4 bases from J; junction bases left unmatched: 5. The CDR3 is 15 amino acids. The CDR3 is CASSPEQGASTEAFF. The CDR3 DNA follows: TGTGCCAGCTCACCAGAACAGGGGGCGAGCACTGAAGCTTTCTTT.

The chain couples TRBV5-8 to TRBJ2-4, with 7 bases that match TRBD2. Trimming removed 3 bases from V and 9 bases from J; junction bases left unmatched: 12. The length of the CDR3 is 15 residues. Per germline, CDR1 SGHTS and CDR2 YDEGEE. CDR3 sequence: CASSSERGTGTIQYF. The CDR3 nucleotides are TGTGCCAGCAGCTCCGAGCGGGGTACGGGAACCATTCAGTACTTC.

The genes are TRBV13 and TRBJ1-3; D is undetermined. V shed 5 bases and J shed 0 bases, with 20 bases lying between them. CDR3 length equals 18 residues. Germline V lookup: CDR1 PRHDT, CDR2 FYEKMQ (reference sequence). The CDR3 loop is CASSPITPDFHSGNTIYF. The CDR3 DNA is TGTGCCAGCAGCCCGATTACCCCGGATTTCCACTCTGGAAACACCATATATTTT. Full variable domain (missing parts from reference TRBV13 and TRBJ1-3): AAGVIQSPRHLIKEKRETATLKCYPIPRHDTVYWYQQGPGQDPQFLISFYEKMQSDKGSIPDRFSAQQFSDYHSELNMSSLELGDSALYFCASSPITPDFHSGNTIYFGEGSWLTVV.

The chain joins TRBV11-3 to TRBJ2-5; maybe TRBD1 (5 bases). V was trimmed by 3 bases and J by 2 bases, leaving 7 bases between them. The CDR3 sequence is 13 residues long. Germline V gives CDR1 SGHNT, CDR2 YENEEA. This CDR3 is CASSFRQQETQYF. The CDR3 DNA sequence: TGTGCCAGCAGCTTCAGACAGCAAGAGACCCAGTACTTC.

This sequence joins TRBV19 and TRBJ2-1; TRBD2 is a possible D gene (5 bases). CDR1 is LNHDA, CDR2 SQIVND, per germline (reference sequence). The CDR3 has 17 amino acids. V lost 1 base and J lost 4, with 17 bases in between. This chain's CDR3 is CASSIVRESLKYNEQFF. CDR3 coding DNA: TGTGCCAGTAGTATAGTGAGGGAGAGTTTAAAGTACAATGAGCAGTTCTTC.